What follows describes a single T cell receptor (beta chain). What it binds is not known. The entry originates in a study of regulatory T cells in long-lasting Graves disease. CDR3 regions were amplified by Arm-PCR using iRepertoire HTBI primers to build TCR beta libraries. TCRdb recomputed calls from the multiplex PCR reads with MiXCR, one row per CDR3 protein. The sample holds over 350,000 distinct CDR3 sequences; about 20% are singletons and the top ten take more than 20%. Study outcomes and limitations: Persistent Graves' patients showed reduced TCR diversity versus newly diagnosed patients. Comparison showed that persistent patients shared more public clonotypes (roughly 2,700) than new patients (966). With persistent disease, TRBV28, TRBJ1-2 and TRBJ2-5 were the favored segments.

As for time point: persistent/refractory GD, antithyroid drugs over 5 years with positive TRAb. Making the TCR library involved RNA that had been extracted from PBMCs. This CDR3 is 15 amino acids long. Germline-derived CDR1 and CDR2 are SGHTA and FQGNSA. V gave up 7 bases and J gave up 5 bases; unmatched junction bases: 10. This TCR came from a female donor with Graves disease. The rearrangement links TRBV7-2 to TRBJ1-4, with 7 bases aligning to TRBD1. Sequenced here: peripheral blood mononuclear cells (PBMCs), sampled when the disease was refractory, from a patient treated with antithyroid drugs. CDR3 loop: CASNSQGQLNEKLFF. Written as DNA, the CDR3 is TGTGCCAGCAACTCACAGGGACAGTTAAATGAAAAACTGTTTTTT.